These T cell receptor beta chains were read from a single sample in a study of T-cell reconstitution after alpha-beta-depleted transplantation in children. TCRdb used MiXCR to reprocess the PCR reads, holding one entry per CDR3 protein. The sample shows about 580,000 distinct CDR3 sequences, about 21% of them seen only once. Material: PBMCs, mostly from graft donor cells, obtained 360 days after TCRalphabeta/CD19-depleted stem cell transplant. These receptor sequences come from a boy in the first two years of life who had a stem cell transplant for acute myeloid leukemia, so the T cells may come from the graft donor. CDR3s include the opening cysteine and the closing phenylalanine or tryptophan.

v_call	j_call	cdr3_aa
TRBV6-1	TRBJ1-2	CASSSDSNYGYTF
TRBV27	TRBJ1-5	CASSPTGALAGNQPQHF
TRBV28	TRBJ2-1	CASSLVGGAGEQFF
TRBV7-2	TRBJ2-5	CASSPAGGETQYF
TRBV4-2	TRBJ2-4	CASSHIAGDAKNIQYF
TRBV27	TRBJ2-2	CASKPNRGDTGELFF
TRBV20-1	TRBJ1-2	CSAVDRLNGYTF
TRBV4-2	TRBJ1-5	CASSPGPEDDQPQHF
TRBV7-2	TRBJ1-2	CARGQGALDYGYTF
TRBV12-3/TRBV12-4	TRBJ2-1	CASSLGGGHDNEQFF
TRBV20-1	TRBJ1-1	CSARDQRSEAFF
TRBV7-8	TRBJ2-1	CASSPGHSDPLYNEQFF
TRBV20-1	TRBJ2-1	CSARQGALLNEQFF
TRBV5-4	TRBJ1-2	CASSFAHGYTF
TRBV5-1	TRBJ2-2	CASSFRGSIRPNTGELFF
TRBV7-9	TRBJ1-1	CASTRTGSRRVAFF
TRBV12-3/TRBV12-4	TRBJ1-5	CASSFIDKYQPQHF
TRBV6-5	TRBJ2-1	CASSSTPSSYNEQFF
TRBV10-3	TRBJ2-1	CAISDPTDSHNEQFF
TRBV20-1	TRBJ2-5	CSARSVLAGGPGTQYF